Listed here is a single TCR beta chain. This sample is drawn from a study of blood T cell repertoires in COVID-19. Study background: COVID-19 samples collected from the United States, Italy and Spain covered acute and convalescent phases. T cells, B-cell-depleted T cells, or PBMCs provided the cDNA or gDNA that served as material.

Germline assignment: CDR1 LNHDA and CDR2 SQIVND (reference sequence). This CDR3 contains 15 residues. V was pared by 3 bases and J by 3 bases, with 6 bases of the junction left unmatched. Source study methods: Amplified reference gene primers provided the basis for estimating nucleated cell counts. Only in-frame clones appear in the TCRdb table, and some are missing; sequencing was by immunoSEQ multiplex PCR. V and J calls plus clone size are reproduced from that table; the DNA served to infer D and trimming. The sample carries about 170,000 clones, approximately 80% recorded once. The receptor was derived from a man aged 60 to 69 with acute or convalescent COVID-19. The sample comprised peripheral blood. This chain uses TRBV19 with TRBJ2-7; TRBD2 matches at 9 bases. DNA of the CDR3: TGTGCCAGTAGTATTGCCAGCGGGGGGTTCTACGAGCAGTACTTC. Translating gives CASSIASGGFYEQYF.